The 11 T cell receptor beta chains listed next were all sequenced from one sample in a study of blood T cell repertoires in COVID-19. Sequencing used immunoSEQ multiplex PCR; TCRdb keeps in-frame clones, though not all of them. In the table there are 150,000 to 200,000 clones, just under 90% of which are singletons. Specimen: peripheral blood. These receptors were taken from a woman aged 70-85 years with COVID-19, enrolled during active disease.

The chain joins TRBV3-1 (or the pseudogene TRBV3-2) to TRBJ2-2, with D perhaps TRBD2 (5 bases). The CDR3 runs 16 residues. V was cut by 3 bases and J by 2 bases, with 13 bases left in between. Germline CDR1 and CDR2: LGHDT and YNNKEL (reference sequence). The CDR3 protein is CASSHLLADNTGELFF. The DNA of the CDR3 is TGTGCCAGCAGCCACCTTCTAGCTGATAACACCGGGGAGCTGTTTTTT.

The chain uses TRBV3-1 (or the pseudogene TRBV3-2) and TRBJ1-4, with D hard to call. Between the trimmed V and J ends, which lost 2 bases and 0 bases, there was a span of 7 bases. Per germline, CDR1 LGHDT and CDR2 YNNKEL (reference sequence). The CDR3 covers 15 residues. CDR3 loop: CASSQQVATNEKLFF. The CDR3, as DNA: TGTGCCAGCAGCCAACAGGTAGCAACTAATGAAAAACTGTTTTTT.

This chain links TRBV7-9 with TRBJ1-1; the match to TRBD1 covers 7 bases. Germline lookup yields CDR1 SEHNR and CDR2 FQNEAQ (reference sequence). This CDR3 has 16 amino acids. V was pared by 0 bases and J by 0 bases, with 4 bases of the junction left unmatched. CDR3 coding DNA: TGTGCCAGCAGCTTAGCGGCGGGACAGTTGAACACTGAAGCTTTCTTT. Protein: CASSLAAGQLNTEAFF.

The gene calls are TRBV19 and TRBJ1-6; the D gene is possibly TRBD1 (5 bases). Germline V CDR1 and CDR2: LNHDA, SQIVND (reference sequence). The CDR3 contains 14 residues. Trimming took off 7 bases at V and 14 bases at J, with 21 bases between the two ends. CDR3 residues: CASTPRGANSALHF. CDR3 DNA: TGTGCCAGTACCCCGCGCGGGGCTAATTCGGCCCTCCACTTT.

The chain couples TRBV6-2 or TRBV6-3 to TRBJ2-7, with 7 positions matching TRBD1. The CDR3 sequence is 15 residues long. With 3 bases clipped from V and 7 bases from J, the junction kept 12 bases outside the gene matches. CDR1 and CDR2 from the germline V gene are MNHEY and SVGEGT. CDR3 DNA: TGTGCCAGCAGTTATCTTGACAGGGTTTCGTATGAGCAGTACTTC. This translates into CASSYLDRVSYEQYF.

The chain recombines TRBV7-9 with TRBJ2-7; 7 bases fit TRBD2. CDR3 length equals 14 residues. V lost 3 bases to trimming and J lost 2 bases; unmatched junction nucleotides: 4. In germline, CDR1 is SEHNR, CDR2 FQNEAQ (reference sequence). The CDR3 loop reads CASSLASGTYEQYF. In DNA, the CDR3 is TGTGCCAGCAGCTTGGCTAGCGGAACCTACGAGCAGTACTTC.

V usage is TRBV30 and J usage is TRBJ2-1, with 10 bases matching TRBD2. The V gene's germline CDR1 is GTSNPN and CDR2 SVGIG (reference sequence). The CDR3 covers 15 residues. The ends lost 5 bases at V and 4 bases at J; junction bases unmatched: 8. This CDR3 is CAWGGLAENYNEQFF. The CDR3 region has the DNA TGTGCCTGGGGAGGACTAGCGGAAAATTACAATGAGCAGTTCTTC.

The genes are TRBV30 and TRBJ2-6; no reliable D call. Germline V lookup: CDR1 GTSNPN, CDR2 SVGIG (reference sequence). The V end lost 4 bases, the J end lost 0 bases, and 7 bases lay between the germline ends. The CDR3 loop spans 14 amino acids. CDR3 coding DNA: TGTGCCTGGATCCAGGTCTCTGGGGCCAACGTCCTGACTTTC. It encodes CAWIQVSGANVLTF.

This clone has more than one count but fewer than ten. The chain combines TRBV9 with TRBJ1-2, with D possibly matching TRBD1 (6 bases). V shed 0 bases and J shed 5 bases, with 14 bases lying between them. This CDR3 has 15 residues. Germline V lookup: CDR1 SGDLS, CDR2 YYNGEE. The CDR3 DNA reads TGTGCCAGCAGCGTAGCCGGCAGGGGAAATTATGGCTACACCTTC. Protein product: CASSVAGRGNYGYTF.

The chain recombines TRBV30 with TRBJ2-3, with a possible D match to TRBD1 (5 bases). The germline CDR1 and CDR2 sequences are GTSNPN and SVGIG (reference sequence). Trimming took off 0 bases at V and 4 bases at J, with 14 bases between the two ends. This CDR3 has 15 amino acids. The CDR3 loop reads CAWSVSGSRSDTQYF. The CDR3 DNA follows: TGTGCCTGGAGTGTATCAGGGTCTCGGTCAGATACGCAGTATTTT. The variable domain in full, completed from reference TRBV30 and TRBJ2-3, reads SQTIHQWPATLVQPVGSPLSLECTVEGTSNPNLYWYRQAAGRGLQLLFYSVGIGQISSEVPQNLSASRPQDRQFILSSKKLLLSDSGFYLCAWSVSGSRSDTQYFGPGTRLTVL.

The CDR3 loop is CASGLVLTSGPRGADTQYF. CDR3 nucleotide sequence: TGTGCTAGTGGTTTGGTACTGACTAGCGGGCCGAGAGGCGCAGATACGCAGTATTTT. This chain links TRBV12-5 with TRBJ2-3, with 10 bases lining up with TRBD2. The CDR3 is 19 amino acids. Germline V gene sequence: CDR1 LGHNT, CDR2 FRNRAP. J gave up 4 bases and V 0 bases, and 13 bases lay outside the gene matches.